This TCR beta chain came from a study of blood T cell repertoires in COVID-19. Study in general: Collection of acute and convalescent COVID-19 samples took place in the United States, Italy and Spain. T cells, B-cell-depleted T cells, or PBMCs provided the cDNA or gDNA that served as material.

Sequencing used immunoSEQ multiplex PCR; TCRdb keeps in-frame clones, though not all of them. The top ten clones hold approximately 4% of a sample with some 260,000 clones, more than 60% of them seen once. Germline V gives CDR1 SGHRS, CDR2 YFSETQ. The CDR3 is 16 residues long. Deletions cut 5 bases from V and 0 bases from J, with 15 bases between. The receptor comes from a woman between 35 and 50 years old with active or convalescent COVID-19. This rearrangement joins TRBV5-1 to TRBJ1-3; a weak D match, TRBD1 (6 bases). The sample comprised peripheral blood. DNA of the CDR3: TGCGCCAGCAGTCCCAGCGACAGGAGCTCTGGAAACACCATATATTTT. This translates into CASSPSDRSSGNTIYF. The entire variable domain, with the rest obtained from reference TRBV5-1 and TRBJ1-3, is as follows: KAGVTQTPRYLIKTRGQQVTLSCSPISGHRSVSWYQQTPGQGLQFLFEYFSETQRNKGNFPGRFSGRQFSNSRSEMNVSTLELGDSALYLCASSPSDRSSGNTIYFGEGSWLTVV.